One sample yielded the 10 T cell receptor beta chains listed below, sequenced in a study of CD4 T cells in relation to SARS-CoV-2 and coronaviruses. Sequencing used immunoSEQ multiplex PCR; TCRdb keeps in-frame clones, though not all of them. This sample has tens of thousands of clones, with around nine tenths found just once. The sample taken for sequencing was memory CD4+ T cells from PBMCs. These receptors were taken from an adult with COVID-19.

This chain links TRBV28 with TRBJ2-7, with 8 bases aligning to TRBD2. This CDR3 comprises 14 residues. J lost 6 bases, V lost 7 bases, and 11 bases had no gene match. The germline gives CDR1 MDHEN, CDR2 SYDVKM. The chain's CDR3 is CASTPAGTSFEQYF. Here the CDR3 DNA reads TGTGCCAGCACCCCGGCCGGGACTAGTTTCGAGCAGTACTTC.

This clone was detected once. The gene calls are TRBV2 and TRBJ1-5, with a tentative D call TRBD1 (5 bases). The germline gives CDR1 SNHLY, CDR2 FYNNEI. The CDR3 spans 14 residues. Trimming pared 6 bases from V and 9 bases from J, leaving 18 bases between. CDR3 region: CASRGLGEGGPQHF. In DNA form, the CDR3 reads TGTGCCAGCAGAGGTTTAGGGGAAGGTGGGCCCCAGCATTTT.

The table lists this clone with a count of one. The chain recombines TRBV7-2 with TRBJ2-3, with a tentative D call TRBD2 (7 bases). The CDR3 extends over 15 amino acids. Germline CDR1 is SGHTA and CDR2 is FQGNSA. Trimming took off 0 bases at V and 5 bases at J, with 12 bases between the two ends. The CDR3 region has the DNA TGTGCCAGCAGCTTAGCGGGGGGGCGTGGAGATACGCAGTATTTT. As protein: CASSLAGGRGDTQYF.

This clone was seen a few times. The chain carries TRBV5-1 and TRBJ2-5, with 9 bases fitting TRBD1. CDR1 and CDR2 (germline): SGHRS, YFSETQ. The V segment lost 2 bases and the J segment 2 bases; nucleotides outside the gene matches: 4. CDR3 length equals 15 residues. The chain's CDR3 is CASSFTGGQQETQYF. The CDR3 DNA follows: TGCGCCAGCAGCTTCACAGGGGGCCAACAAGAGACCCAGTACTTC.

In this sample, this clone turned up once. This chain uses TRBV3-1 (or the pseudogene TRBV3-2) with TRBJ2-6, with 7 bases that match TRBD2. The germline CDR1 and CDR2 sequences are LGHDT and YNNKEL (reference sequence). The CDR3 has 16 amino acids. V shed 7 bases and J 4 bases; nucleotides not matched to a gene: 10. The DNA of the CDR3 is TGTGCCAGCAACTACGAGGGAGGGCAGGGGGCCAACGTCCTGACTTTC. Translated, it gives CASNYEGGQGANVLTF.

This sequence joins TRBV9 and TRBJ2-5; D not certain. This CDR3 comprises 13 residues. Germline CDR1 is SGDLS and CDR2 is YYNGEE. The V and J ends lost 2 bases and 1 base respectively, with 6 bases between them. The CDR3 region is CASSVRAQETQYF. The DNA for the CDR3 is TGTGCCAGCAGCGTTAGGGCCCAAGAGACCCAGTACTTC.

This clone was counted between two and nine times. The chain joins TRBV2 to TRBJ1-3; 8 bases fit TRBD1. V lost 1 base and J lost 3; bases outside the gene matches: 5. The CDR3 is made up of 16 amino acids. Looked up from germline, CDR1 is SNHLY and CDR2 is FYNNEI. Here the CDR3 reads CASSEGTGFDGNTIYF. For the CDR3, the DNA is TGTGCCAGCAGTGAAGGGACAGGGTTTGATGGAAACACCATATATTTT.

This clone was detected only once. V is TRBV25-1 and J is TRBJ1-5; D is uncertain. CDR1 is MGHDK and CDR2 is SYGVNS in the germline V gene. With 4 bases removed from V and 3 bases from J, the gap between germline ends came to 7 bases. The length of the CDR3 is 13 residues. Written as DNA, the CDR3 is TGTGCCAGCAGTGCCCGGGACAATCAGCCCCAGCATTTT. Protein sequence: CASSARDNQPQHF. Variable domain in full (rest from reference TRBV25-1 and TRBJ1-5): EADIYQTPRYLVIGTGKKITLECSQTMGHDKMYWYQQDPGMELHLIHYSYGVNSTEKGDLSSESTVSRIRTEHFPLTLESARPSHTSQYLCASSARDNQPQHFGDGTRLSIL.

The chain joins TRBV6-5 to TRBJ2-1, with D maybe TRBD2 (7 bases). The CDR3 has 11 residues. CDR1 is MNHEY, CDR2 SVGAGI, per germline. Trimming cost V 7 bases and J 8 bases, with 9 bases left between them. As DNA, the CDR3 is TGTGCCAGCACCGGGGGGCATGAGCAGTTCTTC. Its translation is CASTGGHEQFF.

DNA for the CDR3: TGTGCCAGCAGCAAAATCGACAGGGGGGTAGGGGAGCAGTACTTC. Its translation is CASSKIDRGVGEQYF. The V and J genes are TRBV7-6 and TRBJ2-7, with 9 bases fitting TRBD1. CDR1 is SGHVS and CDR2 is FNYEAQ in the germline V gene. CDR3 length: 15 amino acids. Trimming took 5 bases from V and 7 from J; bases not matched to a gene: 12.